The clone carrying this TCR beta chain was counted a few times. TCRdb re-analysed the reads in MiXCR, keeping a single row per CDR3 protein. Of 150,000 to 200,000 distinct CDR3 sequences in the sample, approximately 18% are singletons; the top ten hold approximately 25%. The germline gives CDR1 DFQATT, CDR2 SNEGSKA (reference sequence). The CDR3 contains 11 residues. Trimming took 0 bases from V and 13 from J, leaving 13 bases between them. The sample belongs to a study of T cell repertoires in cytomegalovirus infection. Turning to the study itself: Public TCR beta signature analysis indicated the presence of both CMV infection and matching HLA type.

Sequenced sample: CD8+ T cells from PBMCs. This TCR came from a human donor in good health (CMV status not recorded). Some clones in this sample may be carry-over from other donors' samples. The chain is built from TRBV20-1 and TRBJ2-7; TRBD1 might be the D (5 bases). The CDR3 loop is CSARDPSGSYF. CDR3 sequence (DNA): TGCAGTGCTAGAGATCCGTCAGGGTCATACTTC.